The TCR beta chain under discussion was sequenced for a study of CD8+CD57+ T cells in acquired aplastic anemia. Study-wide background: Isolated CD4+ and CD8+ cells, once sorted, yielded DNA averaging approximately 3 ug.

According to the study, genomic DNA was the template for TCR beta VDJ and CDR3 profiling. TCRdb passed the reads through MiXCR, listing each CDR3 protein once. The table lists around 140,000 distinct CDR3 sequences, less than 45% of them singletons. CDR1 and CDR2 (germline): MNHEY, SMNVEV (reference sequence). Trimming took off 4 bases at V and 13 bases at J, with 14 bases between the two ends. This CDR3 contains 13 residues. Comments on this clonotype: This may be a read error: a much more frequent sequence differs by one nucleotide. The conserved phenylalanine or tryptophan is not found at the CDR3 terminus, so this likely reflects a read error.

The receptor's source is a human donor in good health, serving as a control. Source material: sorted CD4+, CD8+, or CD8+CD57+ T cells (not recorded which) from PBMCs. The chain is built from TRBV27 and TRBJ1-6, with no clear D. In DNA, the CDR3 is TGTGCCAGCAGTTGGCAGTTAGAGTGGCCCCTCCACTCT. It encodes CASSWQLEWPLHS.